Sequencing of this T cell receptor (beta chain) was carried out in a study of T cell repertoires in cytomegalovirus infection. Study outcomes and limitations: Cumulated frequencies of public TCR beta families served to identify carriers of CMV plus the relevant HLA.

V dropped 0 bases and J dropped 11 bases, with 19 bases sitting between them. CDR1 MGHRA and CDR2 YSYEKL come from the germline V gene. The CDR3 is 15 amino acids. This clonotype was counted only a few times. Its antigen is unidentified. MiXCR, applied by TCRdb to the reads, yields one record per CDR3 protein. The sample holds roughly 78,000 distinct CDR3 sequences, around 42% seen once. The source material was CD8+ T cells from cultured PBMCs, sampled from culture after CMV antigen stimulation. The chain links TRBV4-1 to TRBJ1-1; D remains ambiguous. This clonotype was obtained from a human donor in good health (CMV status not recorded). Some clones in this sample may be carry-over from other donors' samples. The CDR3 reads CASSQDGRGVLGAFF. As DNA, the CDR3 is TGCGCCAGCAGCCAAGATGGCCGGGGAGTTCTTGGTGCTTTCTTT.